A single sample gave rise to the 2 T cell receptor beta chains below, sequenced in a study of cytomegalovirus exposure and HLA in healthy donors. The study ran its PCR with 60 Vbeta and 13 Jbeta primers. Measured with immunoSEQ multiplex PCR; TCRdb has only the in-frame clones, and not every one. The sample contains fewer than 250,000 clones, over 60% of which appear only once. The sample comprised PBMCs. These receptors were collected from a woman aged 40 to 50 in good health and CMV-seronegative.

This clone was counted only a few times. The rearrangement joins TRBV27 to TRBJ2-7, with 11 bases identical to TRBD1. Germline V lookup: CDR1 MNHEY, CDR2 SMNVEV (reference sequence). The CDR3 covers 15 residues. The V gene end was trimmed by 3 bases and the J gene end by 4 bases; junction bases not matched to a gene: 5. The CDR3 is CASSFWGQGEYEQYF. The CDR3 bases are TGTGCCAGCAGTTTTTGGGGACAGGGGGAATACGAGCAGTACTTC.

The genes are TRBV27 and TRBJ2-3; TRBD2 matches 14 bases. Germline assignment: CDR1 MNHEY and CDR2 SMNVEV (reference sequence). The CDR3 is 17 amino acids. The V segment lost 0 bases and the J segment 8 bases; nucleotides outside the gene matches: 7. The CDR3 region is CASSLSTGTSGSGTQYF. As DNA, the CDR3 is TGTGCCAGCAGTTTATCTACCGGGACTAGCGGGAGCGGTACGCAGTATTTT.